Below are 7 T cell receptor beta chains sequenced from a single sample in a study of beta chain features in type 1 diabetes. No antigens are known for them. Whole-study results and caveats: Moderately but significantly shorter TCRB CDR3s were found in Type 1 diabetes patients in all four CD4+ subsets.

What was sequenced were expressed TCRB transcripts, since all of the isolated RNA had been reverse transcribed. Profiled with immunoSEQ multiplex PCR; TCRdb holds only in-frame clones, not every one. The sample yields 200,000 to 250,000 clones, 11% to 15% seen once. The specimen sequenced was naive CD4+ T cells from blood. All receptors derive from a young man with type 1 diabetes.

The rearrangement uses TRBV27 and TRBJ2-1, with 8 positions matching TRBD2. Germline lookup yields CDR1 MNHEY and CDR2 SMNVEV (reference sequence). This CDR3 has 15 residues. Trimming cost V 6 bases and J 0 bases; bases outside gene matches: 4. CDR3 residues: CASRRAGGSYNEQFF. CDR3 in DNA: TGTGCCAGCAGGAGGGCGGGAGGCTCCTACAATGAGCAGTTCTTC.

The chain carries TRBV29-1 and TRBJ2-3, with TRBD1 matching over 9 bases. This CDR3 is 14 amino acids long. The ends lost 4 bases at V and 2 bases at J; junction bases unmatched: 4. Germline loops: CDR1 SQVTM, CDR2 ANQGSEA. The CDR3 DNA sequence: TGCAGCGTTGGGGACAGGGTGGCCACAGATACGCAGTATTTT. Encoded protein: CSVGDRVATDTQYF.

A few counts support this clone. DNA of the CDR3: TGCGCCAGCAGCCAAGGACTGCCCTCTGGAAACACCATATATTTT. Translated: CASSQGLPSGNTIYF. The gene calls are TRBV4-1 and TRBJ1-3; D not resolved. V shed 1 base and J shed 0 bases, with 7 bases lying between them. There are 15 residues in the CDR3. Germline values: CDR1 MGHRA, CDR2 YSYEKL.

V and J are TRBV18 and TRBJ1-5; 9 bases agree with TRBD1. The CDR3 is made up of 14 amino acids. Trimming removed 3 bases from V and 5 bases from J; junction bases left unmatched: 2. Germline V lookup: CDR1 KGHSH, CDR2 LQKENI. The CDR3 DNA is TGTGCCAGCTCACCGGGACAGGGTTATCAGCCCCAGCATTTT. It encodes CASSPGQGYQPQHF.

This clone was observed once. The chain carries TRBV9 and TRBJ1-1; 9 nucleotides align to TRBD1. Unmatched junction bases numbered 10, after V lost 1 base and J lost 0 bases. The CDR3 extends over 18 amino acids. Germline V gene sequence: CDR1 SGDLS, CDR2 YYNGEE. This CDR3 reads CASSVSTGGANVNTEAFF. In DNA form, the CDR3 reads TGTGCCAGCAGCGTAAGCACAGGGGGCGCGAACGTGAACACTGAAGCTTTCTTT.

The chain recombines TRBV5-6 with TRBJ2-1; 9 positions match TRBD2. V dropped 5 bases and J dropped 6; count of bases not matched to a gene: 6. The CDR3 sequence is 14 residues long. Germline values: CDR1 SGHDT, CDR2 YYEEEE. The CDR3 region is CASSRGRGFNEQFF. The CDR3, as DNA: TGTGCCAGCAGTCGCGGGAGGGGCTTCAATGAGCAGTTCTTC.

This clone was recorded a few times. This chain connects TRBV7-9 to TRBJ2-5; TRBD2 aligns across 8 bases. The germline V gene encodes CDR1 SEHNR and CDR2 FQNEAQ (reference sequence). The CDR3 has 14 residues. V lost 5 bases and J lost 2; bases outside the gene matches: 4. CDR3 bases: TGTGCCAGCAGCCTCGGGACTAGTCAAGAGACCCAGTACTTC. Translation gives CASSLGTSQETQYF.